The 8 T cell receptor beta chains below come from one sample, sequenced in a study of T cells in tuberculosis. Repertoires were generated with immunoSEQ multiplex PCR, while TCRdb's copy carries only in-frame clones and drops some. The sample comprises around 35,000 clones, 85% to 95% of which are singletons, and 9.5% to 13% rests with the top ten. Sequencing used PBMCs. The origin of the receptors is a donor between 10 and 35 years old with latent tuberculosis or without tuberculosis infection. Some clones in this sample may be carry-over from other donors' samples.

The chain is built from TRBV6-5 and TRBJ1-1; 9 bases match TRBD1. CDR1 and CDR2 (germline): MNHEY, SVGAGI. This CDR3 contains 14 residues. The V segment lost 5 bases and the J segment 8 bases; nucleotides outside the gene matches: 9. In DNA form, the CDR3 reads TGTGCCAGCAGTGGATTACAGGGGGCTCGGGAAGCTTTCTTT. The encoded protein is CASSGLQGAREAFF.

This chain links TRBV25-1 with TRBJ1-2; TRBD1 agrees at 8 bases. Per germline, CDR1 MGHDK and CDR2 SYGVNS. The CDR3 has 13 residues. V trimming: 3 bases; J trimming: 4 bases; junction bases outside the gene matches: 1. CDR3 sequence: CASSDRGLYGYTF. In DNA, the CDR3 is TGTGCCAGCAGTGACAGGGGGCTCTATGGCTACACCTTC.

This sequence joins TRBV6-6 and TRBJ2-1; 8 bases agree with TRBD2. Germline V gene lookup returns CDR1 MNHNY and CDR2 SVGAGI (reference sequence). This CDR3 comprises 16 residues. Trimming removed 5 bases from V and 3 bases from J; junction bases left unmatched: 9. The chain's CDR3 is CASSPRGGLIYNEQFF. CDR3 sequence (DNA): TGTGCCAGCAGTCCCCGGGGGGGGCTAATCTACAATGAGCAGTTCTTC.

This clone was recorded only once. V usage is TRBV29-1 and J usage is TRBJ2-3; a weak D match, TRBD1 (6 bases). The CDR3 spans 13 residues. The V gene's germline CDR1 is SQVTM and CDR2 ANQGSEA. The V end lost 7 bases, the J end lost 2 bases, and 13 bases lay between the germline ends. The CDR3 sequence is CSGLDSYTDTQYF. CDR3 DNA sequence: TGCAGCGGACTGGACAGTTACACAGATACGCAGTATTTT.

The chain combines TRBV5-1 with TRBJ2-5, with TRBD2 matching 10 bases. This CDR3 has 16 residues. J was trimmed by 5 bases and V by 1 base; bases with no gene match: 8. Germline CDR1 is SGHRS and CDR2 is YFSETQ. This chain's CDR3 is CASSLSTSGAGETQYF. CDR3 DNA: TGCGCCAGCAGCTTGTCAACTAGCGGGGCCGGGGAGACCCAGTACTTC.

This sequence joins TRBV4-2 and TRBJ1-5; 9 bases align to TRBD1. The CDR3 has 15 residues. V lost 4 bases to trimming and J lost 4 bases; unmatched junction nucleotides: 5. Per the germline V gene, CDR1 is LGHNA and CDR2 is YNFKEQ. The CDR3 region has the DNA TGTGCCAGCAGCCCACAGGGGGCTGGGAATCAGCCCCAGCATTTT. Translated: CASSPQGAGNQPQHF.

The chain is built from TRBV18 and TRBJ2-1, with a possible D match to TRBD1 (6 bases). Germline values: CDR1 KGHSH, CDR2 LQKENI. The V gene lost 3 bases and the J gene lost 7 bases, with 22 bases spanning the gap. This CDR3 spans 17 amino acids. CDR3 DNA sequence: TGTGCCAGCTCACCGAGCGGACAGAGCAGACTTTCTAATGAGCAGTTCTTC. Translation: CASSPSGQSRLSNEQFF.

This clone was recorded once. This chain uses TRBV12-5 with TRBJ2-3; 7 nucleotides match TRBD1. With 4 bases clipped from V and 0 bases from J, the junction kept 1 base outside the gene matches. The V gene's germline CDR1 is LGHNT and CDR2 FRNRAP. CDR3 length equals 14 residues. Here the CDR3 reads CASGSGQSTDTQYF. In nucleotides, the CDR3 is TGTGCTAGTGGTTCGGGACAGAGCACAGATACGCAGTATTTT.